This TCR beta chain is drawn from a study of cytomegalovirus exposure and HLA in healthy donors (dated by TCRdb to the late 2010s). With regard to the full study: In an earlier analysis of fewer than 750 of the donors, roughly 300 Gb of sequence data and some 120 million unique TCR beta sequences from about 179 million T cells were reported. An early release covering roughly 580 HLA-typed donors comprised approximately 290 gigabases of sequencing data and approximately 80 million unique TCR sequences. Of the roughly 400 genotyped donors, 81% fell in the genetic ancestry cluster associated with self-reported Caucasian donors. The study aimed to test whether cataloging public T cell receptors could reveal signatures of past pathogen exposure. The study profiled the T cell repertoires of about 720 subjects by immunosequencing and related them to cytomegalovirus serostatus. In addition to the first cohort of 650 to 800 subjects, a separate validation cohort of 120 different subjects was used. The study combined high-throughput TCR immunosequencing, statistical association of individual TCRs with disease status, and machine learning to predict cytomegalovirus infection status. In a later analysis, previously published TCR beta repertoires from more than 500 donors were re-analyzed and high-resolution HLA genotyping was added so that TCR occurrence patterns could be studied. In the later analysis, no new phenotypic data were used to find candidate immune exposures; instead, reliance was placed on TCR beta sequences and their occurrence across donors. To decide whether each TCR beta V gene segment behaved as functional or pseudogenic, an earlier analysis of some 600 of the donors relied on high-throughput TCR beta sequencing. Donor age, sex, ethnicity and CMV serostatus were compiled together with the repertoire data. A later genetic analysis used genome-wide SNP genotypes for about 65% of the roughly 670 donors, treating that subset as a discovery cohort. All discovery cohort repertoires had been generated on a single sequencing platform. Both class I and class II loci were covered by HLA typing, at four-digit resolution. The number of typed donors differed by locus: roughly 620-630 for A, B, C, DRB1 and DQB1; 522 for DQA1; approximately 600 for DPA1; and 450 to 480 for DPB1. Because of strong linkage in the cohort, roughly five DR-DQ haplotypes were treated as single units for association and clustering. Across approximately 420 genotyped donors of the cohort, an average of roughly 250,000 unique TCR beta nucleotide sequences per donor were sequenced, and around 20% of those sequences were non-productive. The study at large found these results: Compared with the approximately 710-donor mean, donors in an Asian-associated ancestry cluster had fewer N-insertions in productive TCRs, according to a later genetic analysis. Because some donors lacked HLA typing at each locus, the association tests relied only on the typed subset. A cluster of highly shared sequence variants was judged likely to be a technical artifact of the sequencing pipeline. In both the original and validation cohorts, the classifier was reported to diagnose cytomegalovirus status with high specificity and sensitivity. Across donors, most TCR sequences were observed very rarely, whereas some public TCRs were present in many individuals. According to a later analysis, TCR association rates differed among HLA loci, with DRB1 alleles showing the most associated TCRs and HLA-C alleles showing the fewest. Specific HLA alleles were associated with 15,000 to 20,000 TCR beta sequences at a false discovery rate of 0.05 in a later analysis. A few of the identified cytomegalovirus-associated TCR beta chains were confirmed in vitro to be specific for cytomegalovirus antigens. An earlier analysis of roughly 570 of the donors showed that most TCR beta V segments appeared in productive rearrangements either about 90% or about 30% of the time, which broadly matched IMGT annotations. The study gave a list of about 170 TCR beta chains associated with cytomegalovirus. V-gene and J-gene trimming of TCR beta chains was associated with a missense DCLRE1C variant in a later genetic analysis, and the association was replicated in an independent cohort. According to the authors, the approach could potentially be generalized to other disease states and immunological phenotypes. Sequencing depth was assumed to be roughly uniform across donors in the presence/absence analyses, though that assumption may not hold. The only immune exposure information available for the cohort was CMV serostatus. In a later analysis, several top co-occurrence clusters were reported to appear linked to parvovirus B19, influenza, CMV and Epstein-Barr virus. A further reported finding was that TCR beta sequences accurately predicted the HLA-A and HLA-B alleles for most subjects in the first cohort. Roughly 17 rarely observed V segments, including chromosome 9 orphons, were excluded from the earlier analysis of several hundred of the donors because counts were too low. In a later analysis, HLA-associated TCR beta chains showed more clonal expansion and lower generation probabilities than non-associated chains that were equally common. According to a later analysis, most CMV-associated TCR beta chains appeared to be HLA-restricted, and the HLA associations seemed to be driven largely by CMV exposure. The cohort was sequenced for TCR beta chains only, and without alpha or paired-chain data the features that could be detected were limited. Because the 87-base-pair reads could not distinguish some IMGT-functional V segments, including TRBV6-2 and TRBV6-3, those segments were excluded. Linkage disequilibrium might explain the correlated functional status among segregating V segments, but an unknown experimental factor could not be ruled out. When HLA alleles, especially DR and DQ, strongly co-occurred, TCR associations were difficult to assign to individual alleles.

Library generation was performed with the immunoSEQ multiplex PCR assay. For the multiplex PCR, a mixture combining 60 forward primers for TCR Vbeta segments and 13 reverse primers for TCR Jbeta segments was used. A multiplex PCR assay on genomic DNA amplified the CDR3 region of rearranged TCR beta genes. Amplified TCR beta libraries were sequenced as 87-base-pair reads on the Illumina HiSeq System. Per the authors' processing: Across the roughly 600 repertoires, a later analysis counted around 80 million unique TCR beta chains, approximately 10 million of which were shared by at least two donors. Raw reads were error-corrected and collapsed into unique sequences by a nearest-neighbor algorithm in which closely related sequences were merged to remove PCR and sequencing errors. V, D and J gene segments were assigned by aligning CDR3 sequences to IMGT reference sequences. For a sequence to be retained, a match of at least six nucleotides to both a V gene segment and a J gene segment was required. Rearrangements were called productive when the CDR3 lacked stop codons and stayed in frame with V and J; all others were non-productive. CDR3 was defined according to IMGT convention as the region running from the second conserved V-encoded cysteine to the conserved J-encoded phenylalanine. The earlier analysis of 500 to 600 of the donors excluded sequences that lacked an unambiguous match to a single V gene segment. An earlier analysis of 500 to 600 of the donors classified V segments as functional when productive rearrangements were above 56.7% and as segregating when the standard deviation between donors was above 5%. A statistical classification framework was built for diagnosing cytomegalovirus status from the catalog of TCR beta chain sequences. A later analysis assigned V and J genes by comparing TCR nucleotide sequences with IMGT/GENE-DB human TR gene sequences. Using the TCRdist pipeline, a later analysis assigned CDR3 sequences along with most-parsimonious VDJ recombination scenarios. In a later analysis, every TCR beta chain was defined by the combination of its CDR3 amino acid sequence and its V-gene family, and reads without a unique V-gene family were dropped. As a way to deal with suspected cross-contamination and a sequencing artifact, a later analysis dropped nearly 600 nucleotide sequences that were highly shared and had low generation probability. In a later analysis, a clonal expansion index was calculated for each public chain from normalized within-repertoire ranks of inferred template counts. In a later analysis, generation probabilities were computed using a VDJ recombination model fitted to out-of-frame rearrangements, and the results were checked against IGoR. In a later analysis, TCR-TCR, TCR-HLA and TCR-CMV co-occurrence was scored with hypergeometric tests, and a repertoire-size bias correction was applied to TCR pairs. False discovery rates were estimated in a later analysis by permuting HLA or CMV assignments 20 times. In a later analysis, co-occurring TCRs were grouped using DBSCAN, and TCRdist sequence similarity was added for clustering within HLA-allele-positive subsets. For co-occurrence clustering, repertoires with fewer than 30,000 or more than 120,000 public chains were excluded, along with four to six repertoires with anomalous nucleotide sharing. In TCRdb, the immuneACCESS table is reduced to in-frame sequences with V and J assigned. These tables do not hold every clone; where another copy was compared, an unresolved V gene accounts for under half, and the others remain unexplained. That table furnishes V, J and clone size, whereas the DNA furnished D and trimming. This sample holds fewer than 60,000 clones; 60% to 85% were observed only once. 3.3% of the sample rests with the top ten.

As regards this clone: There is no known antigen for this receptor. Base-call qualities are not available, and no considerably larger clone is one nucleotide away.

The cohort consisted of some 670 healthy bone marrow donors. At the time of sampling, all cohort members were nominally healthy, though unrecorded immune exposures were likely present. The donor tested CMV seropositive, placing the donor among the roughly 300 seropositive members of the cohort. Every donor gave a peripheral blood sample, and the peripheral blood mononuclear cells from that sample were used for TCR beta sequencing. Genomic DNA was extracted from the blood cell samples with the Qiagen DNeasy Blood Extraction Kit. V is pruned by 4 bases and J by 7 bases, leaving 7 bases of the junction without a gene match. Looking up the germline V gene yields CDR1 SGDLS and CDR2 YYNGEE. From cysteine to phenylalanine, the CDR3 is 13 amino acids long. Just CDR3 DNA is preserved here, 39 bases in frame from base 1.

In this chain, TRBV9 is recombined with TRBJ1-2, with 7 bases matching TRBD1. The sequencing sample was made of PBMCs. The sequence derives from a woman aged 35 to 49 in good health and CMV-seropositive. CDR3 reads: CASSHDRASGYTF. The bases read TGTGCCAGCAGCCATGACAGGGCTAGTGGCTACACCTTC.